This T cell receptor (beta chain) was sequenced in a study of T-cell memory formation after mild COVID-19. In the study overall: Most TCR clusters belonged to a single donor. Findings and caveats of the study: Day 15 to 85 contracting clones showed balanced CD4/CD8; day 15 to 37 expanders favored CD4+.

TCRdb reprocessed the 5' RACE reads via MiXCR and lists one record per CDR3 protein. This table holds about 340,000 distinct CDR3 sequences, more than 15% found once. Trimming stripped 0 bases from V and 4 bases from J, with 10 bases between. This CDR3 contains 15 residues. Per germline, CDR1 MNHNY and CDR2 SVGAGI (reference sequence). This clonotype was counted a few times. The antigen remains undetermined. The chain is built from TRBV6-6 and TRBJ2-1, with a possible D match to TRBD1 (7 bases). The TCR comes from a young man who had mild COVID-19 (a few samples of this study predate the infection). Cell type and time point are not known. Sequenced: PBMCs or a T cell subset sorted from them (not recorded which). The CDR3 loop is CASSYSEGAYNEQFF. CDR3 nucleotides: TGTGCCAGCAGTTACTCGGAGGGGGCGTACAATGAGCAGTTCTTC.